This T cell receptor (beta chain) was sequenced for a study of Graves' ophthalmopathy and Graves' hyperthyroidism. Study summary: Sampling took place at initial diagnosis, with peripheral blood obtained before any treatment.

Germline CDR1 reads MNHEY; CDR2 reads SVGAGI. The CDR3 has 15 residues. V lost 6 bases to trimming and J lost 4 bases; unmatched junction nucleotides: 11. Using RNA transcripts, the TCR beta CDR3 regions were amplified. An opening RT-PCR round employed HTBI primers and preceded a second-round multiplex PCR. In TCRdb, the multiplex PCR reads were re-called with MiXCR into one record per CDR3 protein. The data hold a few hundred thousand distinct CDR3 sequences, with about 17% observed a single time. Study-level points and caveats: Blood shared most expanded thyroid clonotypes above 0.001 frequency. The model's prediction of ophthalmopathy progression had approximately 67% sensitivity and roughly 77% specificity.

This clonotype has a count of ten or more. What it binds is not known. As the starting material, over 9.5 ml of fresh peripheral blood yielded the PBMCs. The sample was peripheral blood. The receptor was isolated from an adult woman with stable Graves' hyperthyroidism. The chain links TRBV6-5 to TRBJ2-7; 8 bases fit TRBD2. CDR3 nucleotide sequence: TGTGCCAGCAGACCCCAGACTAGCGCCTGGTACGAGCAGTACTTC. This translates into CASRPQTSAWYEQYF.